Presented here are 14 T cell receptor beta chains from one specimen sequenced in a study of CD8 T cells in Susac syndrome. A quantity of roughly 0.5 to 1 ug RNA underwent reverse transcription using random hexamers. From the immunoSEQ multiplex PCR reads, TCRdb called clonotypes with MiXCR, one entry per CDR3 protein. The sample gives 150,000 to 200,000 distinct CDR3 sequences, about 95% of which show up once; 0.08% to 0.11% is in the top ten. The source material was CD4+ T cells from PBMCs. Source of these receptors: a human donor in good health.

This clonotype has just one count. The rearrangement links TRBV3-1 to TRBJ1-2; D remains ambiguous. Germline CDR1 LGHDT, CDR2 YNNKEL (reference sequence). V was clipped by 0 bases and J by 5 bases, with 7 bases between them. The CDR3 runs 13 residues. The CDR3 DNA reads as TGTGCCAGCAGCCAAGATCCTCAATATGGCTACACCTTC. As protein: CASSQDPQYGYTF.

The chain combines TRBV3-1 with TRBJ2-2, with D unresolved. Trimming removed 6 bases at V and 7 bases at J, with 9 bases between. The germline V gene encodes CDR1 LGHDT and CDR2 YNNKEL (reference sequence). The length of the CDR3 is 12 residues. The CDR3 reads CASRLLDGELFF. CDR3 DNA: TGTGCCAGCAGGCTCCTAGACGGGGAGCTGTTTTTT.

The chain employs TRBV27 and TRBJ1-2; maybe TRBD1 (6 bases). V was cut by 5 bases and J by 3 bases, with 13 bases left in between. Looked up from germline, CDR1 is MNHEY and CDR2 is SMNVEV (reference sequence). There are 14 residues in the CDR3. The CDR3 nucleotides read TGTGCCAGCAGTCGAAACAGGGAGGACTATGGCTACACCTTC. Translating it yields CASSRNREDYGYTF.

This chain links TRBV29-1 with TRBJ2-5; a possible D gene is TRBD2 (6 bases). The CDR3 sequence is 12 residues long. V was trimmed by 5 bases and J by 4 bases, leaving 11 bases between them. Germline V CDR1 and CDR2: SQVTM, ANQGSEA. The CDR3 reads CSVYRDLETQYF. The CDR3 DNA reads as TGCAGCGTTTACCGGGACTTAGAGACCCAGTACTTC. Together with reference TRBV29-1 and TRBJ2-5, the CDR3 gives the full variable domain: SAVISQKPSRDICQRGTSLTIQCQVDSQVTMMFWYRQQPGQSLTLIATANQGSEATYESGFVIDKFPISRPNLTFSTLTVSNMSPEDSSIYLCSVYRDLETQYFGPGTRLLVL.

This chain uses TRBV4-3 with TRBJ2-7; 10 nucleotides match TRBD1. The CDR3 is 16 residues long. The V gene end was trimmed by 0 bases and the J gene end by 7 bases; junction bases not matched to a gene: 9. From germline, CDR1 is LGHNA and CDR2 YSLEER. The CDR3 DNA is TGCGCCAGCAGCCAAGATCGGGACAGGGGTTTATGGGAGCAGTACTTC. Its protein is CASSQDRDRGLWEQYF.

The CDR3 nucleotides are TGTGCCAGCAGCGCCGGGACAGGGAGGCAAGATACGCAGTATTTT. Its translation: CASSAGTGRQDTQYF. J is TRBJ2-3 and V is TRBV7-7; TRBD1 matches at 9 bases. V lost 5 bases and J lost 5; bases outside the gene matches: 8. Germline CDR1 reads SSHAT; CDR2 reads FNYEAQ (reference sequence). This CDR3 has 15 residues.

The genes are TRBV4-2 and TRBJ2-7; 11 bases fit TRBD1. This CDR3 region has 14 residues. V lost 3 bases, J lost 5 bases, and 3 bases stayed unmatched. CDR1 is LGHNA and CDR2 is YNFKEQ in the germline V gene. CDR3 protein: CASSQDRGHDEQYF. CDR3 DNA: TGTGCCAGCAGCCAGGACAGGGGGCACGACGAGCAGTACTTC.

The V gene is TRBV29-1, the J gene TRBJ1-2, with TRBD1 as a possible D gene (5 bases). Germline CDR1 and CDR2: SQVTM and ANQGSEA. The CDR3 runs to 12 residues. Between the trimmed V and J ends, which lost 3 bases and 8 bases, there was a span of 13 bases. Here the CDR3 DNA reads TGCAGCGTTGAGACAGTCCTAGAGGGCTACACCTTC. Protein: CSVETVLEGYTF.

The count of this clonotype is one. V usage is TRBV28 and J usage is TRBJ2-3, with D unclear. Deletions cut 2 bases from V and 0 bases from J, with 9 bases between. The CDR3 has 15 residues. Per the germline V gene, CDR1 is MDHEN and CDR2 is SYDVKM. CDR3 amino acids: CASSLADLSTDTQYF. The DNA for the CDR3 is TGTGCCAGCAGTTTAGCGGACCTTAGCACAGATACGCAGTATTTT.

This rearrangement joins TRBV28 to TRBJ2-7; 11 bases align to TRBD1. This CDR3 is 16 amino acids long. Germline V gene sequence: CDR1 MDHEN, CDR2 SYDVKM. J was trimmed by 7 bases and V by 5 bases; bases with no gene match: 13. CDR3 loop: CASSKSLGQGALEQYF. The CDR3 DNA sequence: TGTGCCAGCAGTAAAAGCCTCGGACAGGGGGCGCTTGAGCAGTACTTC.

This rearrangement joins TRBV30 to TRBJ1-4; 7 bases fit TRBD1. Germline V gene data show CDR1 as GTSNPN and CDR2 as SVGIG (reference sequence). V lost 3 bases and J lost 3; bases outside the gene matches: 4. This CDR3 contains 14 residues. This CDR3 reads CAWSEGQANEKLFF. The DNA of the CDR3 is TGTGCCTGGAGCGAAGGACAGGCTAATGAAAAACTGTTTTTT.

V gene TRBV3-1 combines with J gene TRBJ2-3; TRBD1 aligns across 7 bases. Germline V gene data show CDR1 as LGHDT and CDR2 as YNNKEL (reference sequence). The CDR3 contains 14 residues. The V and J ends lost 5 bases and 2 bases, in that order; junction bases with no gene match: 4. The CDR3 region has the DNA TGTGCCAGCAGCAACAGGGGTACCACAGATACGCAGTATTTT. Protein: CASSNRGTTDTQYF.

The V call is TRBV30, the J call TRBJ2-1; 14 positions agree with TRBD2. With V trimmed by 2 bases and J by 3 bases, 6 bases remained unmatched. There are 17 residues in the CDR3. The germline V gene encodes CDR1 GTSNPN and CDR2 SVGIG (reference sequence). The DNA of the CDR3 is TGTGCCTGGAGTTTAAGGACTAGCGGGAGGAACTACAATGAGCAGTTCTTC. It codes for CAWSLRTSGRNYNEQFF.

This chain links TRBV29-1 with TRBJ2-1; 9 bases are a match to TRBD1. V lost 6 bases, J lost 8 bases, and 11 bases stayed unmatched. The CDR3 has 14 residues. Per germline, CDR1 SQVTM and CDR2 ANQGSEA. The DNA for the CDR3 is TGCAGCGTAAACCCGGGACAGGGAAGGTATGAGCAGTTCTTC. Protein: CSVNPGQGRYEQFF.